This T cell receptor beta chain originates from a study of shared clonotypes between healthy human individuals (dated by TCRdb to about 2020). For context, the study as a whole: The cohort comprised a couple of women and a few men aged 18 to 49 years. Different laboratories and diverse techniques were used to prepare libraries and sequence TCR repertoires, to increase sequencing depth and limit assay-specific biases. Leukapheresis yielded between about 0.9 and 9.5 billion PBMCs per donor. To estimate repertoire size and how much clonotype sharing occurs between individuals, the study deeply sequenced the blood TCR repertoires of about five healthy adults.

Donors were healthy HIV-negative adults with no recently reported acute infections or vaccinations. Only Caucasian adults living in Nashville, Tennessee, USA were represented among the donors. In the unsorted samples, 70 million to 90 million PBMCs were counted, and genomic DNA was extracted using the QIAamp DNA Blood Mini kit. After blood collection by leukapheresis, PBMCs were isolated using Ficoll-Histopaque density gradient centrifugation and then cryopreserved in the vapor phase of liquid nitrogen. Its CDR3 holds 14 amino acids, cysteine through phenylalanine. Just the 42-base CDR3 DNA is kept, in frame starting at base 1. The germline V gene (reference sequence) provides CDR1 MNHNY and CDR2 SVGAGI. V trim: 7 bases; J trim: 3 bases; unmatched bases: 9. Here is what the overall study found, with its caveats: Sampling was restricted to blood, and TCR repertoires in tissues likely differ from the TCR repertoires found in blood. The genetic and exposure-history diversity represented was limited by the small number of donors. Pairwise subsampling led to the expectation that sequencing depth would affect the degree of clonotype sharing among donors.

TCR CDR3 regions were amplified from genomic DNA by multiplex PCR using the deep immunoSEQ assay. Extracted genomic DNA from each cell subset was distributed evenly across all wells of several immunoSEQ 96-well plates, and each plate was treated as a replicate. Each replicate PCR for unsorted PBMC received about 0.3 ug genomic DNA, equal to tens of thousands of T cell genomes. Genomic DNA from unsorted PBMC was sequenced over ten immunoSEQ deep assay plates. Purified libraries were quantified with a Qubit 3.0 fluorometer, sized on a Bioanalyzer 2100, and re-quantified with the KAPA Library Quantification kit. Every immunoSEQ 96-well plate was sequenced on a separate single-read 150-cycle Illumina NextSeq 550 flow cell. Regarding the original processing steps: Because the immunoSEQ output held only junctional sequences and lacked quality scores, the filtering could not match the filtering applied to full-length reads. Sequences were annotated with PyIR, a Python wrapper for IgBLAST v1.9, and V/J genes and CDR3 were assigned using IMGT germline references. Any read was removed if the V/J assignment was weak (E-value above 1e-6), the CDR3 was missing, or the read contained stop codons, out-of-frame junctions, or ambiguous translated residues. V3J clonotypes were defined as sequences sharing an identical inferred V gene, J gene, and CDR3 amino acid sequence. Percentage overlap between repertoires was computed as shared unique clonotypes divided by the size of the smaller repertoire. Three approaches were used to assess repertoire richness: RTK rarefaction, the Chao1 estimator, and Recon v2.1 estimates of unobserved clonotypes. Here the immuneACCESS table is served through TCRdb, limited to in-frame sequences with V and J called. Missing clones are a known gap in these copies; in checked studies unresolved V genes cover under half, and the rest lacks a known reason. That table furnishes V, J and clone size, whereas the DNA furnished D and trimming. The sample table contains approximately 440,000 clones; only one count was recorded for approximately 77% of them. Around 13% of the sample goes to the ten largest clones.

With respect to this clone: Its recognized antigen is unknown. One base away there is no much larger clone; base qualities are not given.

The clonotype was recovered from a woman between 40 and 55 years old in good health. Some clones in this sample may be carry-over from other donors' samples. The sequencing sample was made of PBMCs. Recombination linked TRBV6-6 to TRBJ2-7; TRBD1 fits 7 bases in the junction. The nucleotide sequence reads TGTGCCAGCACATTGGGACAGAGGTTCTACGAGCAGTACTTC. The resulting protein is CASTLGQRFYEQYF.